Each of the 30 T cell receptor beta chains below was sequenced from the same sample in a study of shared clonotypes between healthy human individuals (dated by TCRdb to about 2020). The library relied on the immunoSEQ multiplex PCR assay. The immuneACCESS repertoire file appears here via TCRdb, limited to in-frame rearrangements. These files lack a portion of the clones; in checked studies, under half of the deficit traces to unresolved V genes, and the cause of the others is not known. For this sample there are approximately 2.3 million clones; about 92% appear just once. Clones ranked in the top ten supply about 0.39% of the sample. The sample taken for sequencing was naive CD4+ T cells from PBMCs. This specimen's cell subset or site label, interpreted: CD45RA+ positively selected. The receptors here all came from a man younger than 30 in good health. Some clones in this sample may be carry-over from other donors' samples.

The chain has TRBV28 and TRBJ2-1, with D possibly TRBD2 on 6 matching bases. The germline V gene encodes CDR1 MDHEN and CDR2 SYDVKM. V gave up 5 bases and J gave up 2 bases, with 13 bases separating them. The CDR3 covers 15 residues. Here the CDR3 DNA reads TGTGCCAGCAGTCCCCCCGGGGGACCCTACAATGAGCAGTTCTTC. Residues: CASSPPGGPYNEQFF.

The chain employs TRBV28 and TRBJ2-3; 11 bases fit TRBD2. The V gene end was trimmed by 7 bases and the J gene end by 0 bases; junction bases not matched to a gene: 12. CDR3 length: 18 residues. From germline, CDR1 is MDHEN and CDR2 SYDVKM. CDR3 sequence reads: CASTPSRGTSGSTDTQYF. The CDR3 region has the DNA TGTGCCAGCACCCCATCTCGCGGGACTAGCGGTAGCACAGATACGCAGTATTTT.

The chain joins TRBV6-1 to TRBJ1-2, with 8 bases identical to TRBD1. Germline V gives CDR1 MNHNS, CDR2 SASEGT. The CDR3 extends over 15 amino acids. V lost 1 base to trimming and J lost 5 bases; unmatched junction nucleotides: 6. CDR3 in DNA: TGTGCCAGCAGTGAAGGGCAGGGGGCTCAATATGGCTACACCTTC. This codes for CASSEGQGAQYGYTF.

The chain has TRBV7-2 and TRBJ1-5; unclear D gene. The CDR3 is made up of 15 amino acids. The germline V gene encodes CDR1 SGHTA and CDR2 FQGNSA. V gave up 1 base and J gave up 0 bases, with 7 bases separating them. CDR3 amino acids: CASSLVAASNQPQHF. CDR3 sequence (DNA): TGTGCCAGCAGCTTAGTGGCAGCTAGCAATCAGCCCCAGCATTTT.

Concerning this clone: The identical CDR3 is also encoded by other nucleotide sequences in the sample. This chain uses TRBV18 with TRBJ2-6, with D maybe TRBD1 (5 bases). CDR3 size: 16 residues. Germline V CDR1 and CDR2: KGHSH, LQKENI. Trimming took off 3 bases at V and 0 bases at J, with 9 bases between the two ends. The CDR3 is CASSPGQISGANVLTF. The CDR3 DNA sequence: TGTGCCAGCTCACCGGGGCAGATCTCTGGGGCCAACGTCCTGACTTTC.

The chain links TRBV4-1 to TRBJ1-1, with D unclear. Germline lookup yields CDR1 MGHRA and CDR2 YSYEKL. The CDR3 has 15 amino acids. Trimming removed 1 base from V and 0 bases from J, with 9 bases in between. CDR3 sequence reads: CASSQAAVMNTEAFF. The CDR3 DNA is TGCGCCAGCAGCCAAGCGGCAGTTATGAACACTGAAGCTTTCTTT.

The chain joins TRBV28 to TRBJ2-3, with D maybe TRBD1 (6 bases). Germline CDR1 reads MDHEN; CDR2 reads SYDVKM. Trimming pared 3 bases from V and 10 bases from J, leaving 14 bases between. The CDR3 is 13 residues long. The CDR3 DNA is TGTGCCAGCAGTTTGTCAACAGGGAAACCGCAGTATTTT. Translation: CASSLSTGKPQYF.

The rearrangement joins TRBV7-9 to TRBJ1-2; weak D call: TRBD1 (5 bases). CDR1 is SEHNR, CDR2 FQNEAQ, per germline (reference sequence). The length of the CDR3 is 16 residues. The V gene lost 3 bases and the J gene lost 7 bases, with 21 bases spanning the gap. CDR3 sequence reads: CASSLGSSGTYIGYTF. The DNA for the CDR3 is TGTGCCAGCAGCTTGGGGAGCTCAGGGACGTACATTGGCTACACCTTC.

This clone appeared once. The CDR3: CASSFERTGTVGTEAFF. CDR3 bases: TGTGCCAGCAGTTTCGAACGGACAGGGACGGTCGGGACTGAAGCTTTCTTT. V usage is TRBV2 and J usage is TRBJ1-1; TRBD1 aligns across 8 bases. Trimming cost V 5 bases and J 5 bases; bases outside gene matches: 16. The V gene's germline CDR1 is SNHLY and CDR2 FYNNEI. This CDR3 region has 17 residues.

The chain joins TRBV2 to TRBJ1-5; possibly TRBD1 for D (6 bases). CDR3 size: 14 residues. Germline loops: CDR1 SNHLY, CDR2 FYNNEI. V was pared by 3 bases and J by 7 bases, with 13 bases between. The CDR3 DNA reads as TGTGCCAGCAGTGATTGGGGGGGCGGACAGCCCCAGCATTTT. As protein: CASSDWGGGQPQHF.

As to this clone: The identical CDR3 is also encoded by other nucleotide sequences in the sample. The rearrangement links TRBV2 to TRBJ1-2; maybe TRBD1 (5 bases). Looked up from germline, CDR1 is SNHLY and CDR2 is FYNNEI. This CDR3 is built from 10 residues. Trimming cost V 6 bases and J 6 bases, with 5 bases left between them. CDR3 coding DNA: TGTGCCAGCAGGGGGGATGGCTACACCTTC. Its translation is CASRGDGYTF.

V and J are TRBV14 and TRBJ2-3, with D possibly matching TRBD1 (5 bases). The CDR3 runs 18 residues. The germline V gene encodes CDR1 SGHDN and CDR2 FVKESK. The V gene lost 0 bases and the J gene lost 2 bases, with 18 bases spanning the gap. CDR3 in DNA: TGTGCCAGCAGCCAAGAGAAAAGGGGAACCTGGTCCACAGATACGCAGTATTTT. Translation gives CASSQEKRGTWSTDTQYF.

The V and J genes are TRBV30 and TRBJ1-1, with D unresolved. Deletions cut 0 bases from V and 1 base from J, with 15 bases between. This CDR3 contains 16 residues. Looked up from germline, CDR1 is GTSNPN and CDR2 is SVGIG (reference sequence). Written as DNA, the CDR3 is TGTGCCTGGAGTGTATTTCTTGTGGGAAAGAACACTGAAGCTTTCTTT. It yields the protein CAWSVFLVGKNTEAFF.

The chain employs TRBV6-5 and TRBJ2-3; TRBD2 aligns across 8 bases. The CDR3 sequence is 14 residues long. J lost 8 bases, V lost 6 bases, and 10 bases had no gene match. Germline CDR1 is MNHEY and CDR2 is SVGAGI. The CDR3 region is CASRNGGGQGTQYF. CDR3 in DNA: TGTGCCAGCAGAAACGGGGGGGGGCAGGGTACGCAGTATTTT.

The chain joins TRBV6-4 to TRBJ2-5, with D perhaps being TRBD1 or TRBD2 (5 bases each). Trimming pared 2 bases from V and 10 bases from J, leaving 14 bases between. The CDR3 loop spans 13 amino acids. Germline CDR1 MRHNA, CDR2 SNTAGT. CDR3: CASSDTPLGDQYF. The CDR3 nucleotides read TGTGCCAGCAGTGACACCCCACTAGGGGACCAGTACTTC.

This chain joins TRBV2 and TRBJ1-2, with D unclear. The ends were cut back, 6 bases at V and 3 bases at J, with 5 bases in the middle. This CDR3 has 11 amino acids. The germline V gene encodes CDR1 SNHLY and CDR2 FYNNEI. The CDR3 sequence is CASRLYYGYTF. The CDR3 DNA reads as TGTGCCAGCAGGTTATACTATGGCTACACCTTC.

The V gene is TRBV11-1, the J gene TRBJ2-1, with 7 positions matching TRBD1. The CDR3 consists of 18 residues. Germline lookup yields CDR1 SGHAT and CDR2 FQDESV (reference sequence). V shed 5 bases and J 0 bases; nucleotides not matched to a gene: 13. In nucleotides, the CDR3 is TGTGCCAGCAGCCCAAGCCCGACAGGGACGAGCTCCTACAATGAGCAGTTCTTC. Translating it yields CASSPSPTGTSSYNEQFF.

The chain is built from TRBV11-2 and TRBJ2-2; D is unresolved. V lost 5 bases and J 2 bases, leaving 15 bases between the germline ends. Per germline, CDR1 SGHAT and CDR2 FQNNGV. The length of the CDR3 is 16 residues. The CDR3 DNA reads TGTGCCAGCAGCGTCCTCGGGCTGTTAAACACCGGGGAGCTGTTTTTT. Its protein is CASSVLGLLNTGELFF.

The chain employs TRBV11-2 and TRBJ2-6, with 15 bases lining up with TRBD2. Per germline, CDR1 SGHAT and CDR2 FQNNGV. The CDR3 extends over 16 amino acids. With 8 bases clipped from V and 3 bases from J, the junction kept 2 bases outside the gene matches. CDR3 sequence reads: CASLGLAGGGANVLTF. As DNA, the CDR3 is TGTGCCAGCTTGGGACTAGCGGGAGGTGGGGCCAACGTCCTGACTTTC.

J is TRBJ1-4 and V is TRBV5-1, with a possible D match to TRBD1 (6 bases). The germline V and J ends were trimmed by 0 bases and 6 bases, with 15 bases remaining between them. The CDR3 is 16 residues long. Per the germline V gene, CDR1 is SGHRS and CDR2 is YFSETQ. Here the CDR3 reads CASSLVMGAMDEKLFF. The CDR3 bases are TGCGCCAGCAGCTTGGTTATGGGGGCTATGGATGAAAAACTGTTTTTT.

V usage is TRBV30 and J usage is TRBJ1-1, with TRBD1 as a possible D gene (6 bases). The CDR3 sequence is 12 residues long. CDR1 is GTSNPN, CDR2 SVGIG, per germline (reference sequence). The V end was cut by 4 bases, the J end by 4 bases, with 10 bases between. This chain's CDR3 is CAWTTGSTEAFF. In DNA form, the CDR3 reads TGTGCCTGGACTACAGGGAGCACTGAAGCTTTCTTT.

This rearrangement joins TRBV9 to TRBJ2-1, with D perhaps TRBD2 (6 bases). Trimming left V 2 bases short and J 9 bases short, with 15 bases between. The V gene's germline CDR1 is SGDLS and CDR2 YYNGEE. This CDR3 has 14 amino acids. The CDR3 region has the DNA TGTGCCAGCAGCGTCTCGGGGGAGAGTATTGAGCAGTTCTTC. It is translated as CASSVSGESIEQFF.

The CDR3 loop is CASSEATGNQPQHF. The CDR3 DNA reads as TGTGCCAGCAGTGAAGCAACAGGGAATCAGCCCCAGCATTTT. This chain uses TRBV2 with TRBJ1-5, with D possibly TRBD1 on 6 matching bases. V was clipped by 0 bases and J by 4 bases, with 7 bases between them. CDR1 and CDR2 (germline): SNHLY, FYNNEI. The CDR3 spans 14 residues.

As concerns this clone: Distinct nucleotide sequences in the sample also encode this CDR3. This chain connects TRBV5-4 to TRBJ1-2, with D possibly being TRBD1 (5 bases). The CDR3 is 14 residues long. The germline V gene has CDR1 SGHNT and CDR2 YYREEE (reference sequence). V was pared by 0 bases and J by 4 bases, with 10 bases between. CDR3 loop: CASSLVGGSYGYTF. CDR3 bases: TGTGCCAGCAGCTTGGTCGGGGGGTCCTATGGCTACACCTTC. The full variable domain, rest sourced from reference TRBV5-4 and TRBJ1-2, is ETGVTQSPTHLIKTRGQQVTLRCSSQSGHNTVSWYQQALGQGPQFIFQYYREEENGRGNFPPRFSGLQFPNYSSELNVNALELDDSALYLCASSLVGGSYGYTFGSGTRLTVV.

The gene calls are TRBV27 and TRBJ1-1, with D maybe TRBD1 (6 bases). Germline V lookup: CDR1 MNHEY, CDR2 SMNVEV (reference sequence). Trimming removed 4 bases from V and 4 bases from J, with 10 bases in between. This CDR3 has 13 amino acids. The chain's CDR3 is CASSYAGVTEAFF. The CDR3 DNA follows: TGTGCCAGCAGTTACGCAGGGGTCACTGAAGCTTTCTTT.

As for this clone: The same CDR3 arises from other DNA sequences in this sample as well. The chain recombines TRBV18 with TRBJ2-6, with TRBD1 as a possible D gene (5 bases). The germline V and J ends were trimmed by 3 bases and 0 bases, with 6 bases remaining between them. Germline CDR1 and CDR2: KGHSH and LQKENI. The CDR3 is made up of 15 amino acids. CDR3 protein: CASSPQGSGANVLTF. The CDR3 bases are TGTGCCAGCTCACCCCAGGGCTCTGGGGCCAACGTCCTGACTTTC. The whole variable domain, remainder taken from reference TRBV18 and TRBJ2-6, is NAGVMQNPRHLVRRRGQEARLRCSPMKGHSHVYWYRQLPEEGLKFMVYLQKENIIDESGMPKERFSAEFPKEGPSILRIQQVVRGDSAAYFCASSPQGSGANVLTFGAGSRLTVL.

V and J are TRBV7-8 and TRBJ2-7, with 10 bases matching TRBD2. Germline V gene data show CDR1 as SGHVS and CDR2 as FQNEAQ. V lost 5 bases and J lost 6; bases outside the gene matches: 31. CDR3 size: 22 residues. CDR3 protein: CASSRKVGTAGPSGSTPPEQYF. The CDR3, as DNA: TGTGCCAGCAGCCGTAAAGTGGGGACAGCGGGGCCTAGCGGGAGTACTCCCCCCGAGCAGTACTTC.

This chain joins TRBV28 and TRBJ2-3, with TRBD2 identical over 13 bases. The CDR3 sequence is 16 residues long. Germline V gene data show CDR1 as MDHEN and CDR2 as SYDVKM. V gave up 8 bases and J gave up 4 bases; unmatched junction bases: 9. The CDR3 sequence: CASGSLAGGPPDTQYF. Written as DNA, the CDR3 is TGTGCCAGCGGATCACTAGCGGGAGGGCCTCCAGATACGCAGTATTTT.

V usage is TRBV10-2 and J usage is TRBJ2-7; tentatively, D is TRBD1 (6 bases). CDR3 length: 13 amino acids. V was cut by 7 bases and J by 3 bases, with 13 bases left in between. Germline-derived CDR1 and CDR2 are WSHSY and SAAADI. CDR3 DNA sequence: TGCGCCAGCACCCCGGGACAAAGCTACGAGCAGTACTTC. Protein product: CASTPGQSYEQYF.

This clone has a handful of counts. The chain combines TRBV7-9 with TRBJ1-5, with D uncertain. This CDR3 has 13 residues. Trimming took 7 bases from V and 0 from J, leaving 7 bases between them. Germline CDR1 SEHNR, CDR2 FQNEAQ (reference sequence). The CDR3 reads CASTPDSNQPQHF. The CDR3 DNA follows: TGTGCCAGCACCCCGGATAGCAATCAGCCCCAGCATTTT. The full variable domain, its missing parts supplied by reference TRBV7-9 and TRBJ1-5, is DTGVSQNPRHKITKRGQNVTFRCDPISEHNRLYWYRQTLGQGPEFLTYFQNEAQLEKSRLLSDRFSAERPKGSFSTLEIQRTEQGDSAMYLCASTPDSNQPQHFGDGTRLSIL.